The sequence of this T cell receptor (beta chain) was determined in a study of blood T cell repertoires in COVID-19. A single count supports this clone. With V trimmed by 5 bases and J by 2 bases, 7 bases remained unmatched. Germline CDR1 reads MNHEY; CDR2 reads SVGAGI. The CDR3 spans 15 residues. Assay: immunoSEQ multiplex PCR; the TCRdb copy retains only in-frame clones and omits some. The sample shows approximately 170,000 clones, under 95% of them seen only once. Sequencing was performed on peripheral blood. The chain carries TRBV6-5 and TRBJ2-7, with 9 bases identical to TRBD2. The origin of this receptor is a man aged 55 to 70 with active or convalescent COVID-19. The CDR3 spells CASSRNSGGTYEQYF. The CDR3 nucleotides read TGTGCCAGCAGTCGAAATAGCGGGGGAACCTACGAGCAGTACTTC.